A single TCR beta chain is shown here with its context. Its antigen is as yet unknown. This cohort consisted of healthy bone marrow donors. The PCR used 60 Vbeta and 13 Jbeta primers. The table came from immunoSEQ multiplex PCR; TCRdb's copy has only in-frame clones and leaves some out. In all, the sample yields approximately 61,000 clones. The CDR3 runs 17 residues. The ends lost 4 bases at V and 3 bases at J; junction bases unmatched: 8. CDR1 is SGDLS and CDR2 is YYNGEE in the germline V gene. The source of the sample is a study of cytomegalovirus exposure and HLA in healthy donors. About the study: There were 75 million to 95 million unique TCRs (from HLA-typed donors) in an early data release.

Study-level findings and limits: TCR beta V- and J-gene trimming, according to a later analysis, was linked to a missense DCLRE1C variant.

This sequence was found in a woman aged 18-35 years in good health and CMV-seronegative. This chain joins TRBV9 and TRBJ2-3; 13 bases agree with TRBD2. Input material: PBMCs. The CDR3 DNA follows: TGTGCCAGCAGCACCCAAGGACTAGCGGGAGTTACAGATACGCAGTATTTT. This codes for CASSTQGLAGVTDTQYF. Full variable domain (outside the CDR3, taken from reference TRBV9 and TRBJ2-3): DSGVTQTPKHLITATGQRVTLRCSPRSGDLSVYWYQQSLDQGLQFLIQYYNGEERAKGNILERFSAQQFPDLHSELNLSSLELGDSALYFCASSTQGLAGVTDTQYFGPGTRLTVL.